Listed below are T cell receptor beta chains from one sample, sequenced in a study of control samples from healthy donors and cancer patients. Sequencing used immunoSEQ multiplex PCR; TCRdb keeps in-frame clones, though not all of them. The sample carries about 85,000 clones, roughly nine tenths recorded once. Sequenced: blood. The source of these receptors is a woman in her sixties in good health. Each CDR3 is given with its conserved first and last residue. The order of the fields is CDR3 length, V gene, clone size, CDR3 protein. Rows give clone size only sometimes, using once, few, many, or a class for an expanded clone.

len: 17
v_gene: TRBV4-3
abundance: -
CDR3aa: CASSQEKFGLGTDTQYF

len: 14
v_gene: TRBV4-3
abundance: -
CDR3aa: CASSQDRGGLGYTF

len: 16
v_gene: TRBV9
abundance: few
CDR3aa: CASSVTLSLSGNTIYF

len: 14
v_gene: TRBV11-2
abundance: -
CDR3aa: CASSSRSEGDTQYF

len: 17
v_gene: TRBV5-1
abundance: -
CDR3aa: CASSYEQGEVTNEKLFF

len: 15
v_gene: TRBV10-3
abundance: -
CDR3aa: CAISEGLAPGYEQYF

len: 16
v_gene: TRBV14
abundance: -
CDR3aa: CASSQEFPLRPGELFF

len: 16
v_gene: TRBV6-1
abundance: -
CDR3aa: CASSKVNRGQGYGYTF

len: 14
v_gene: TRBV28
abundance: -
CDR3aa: CASSRDYVNNEQFF

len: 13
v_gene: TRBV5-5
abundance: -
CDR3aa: CASSLRTGHGYTF

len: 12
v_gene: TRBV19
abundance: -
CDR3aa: CASTRTNTEAFF

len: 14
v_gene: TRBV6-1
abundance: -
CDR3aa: CASSETVANYGYTF

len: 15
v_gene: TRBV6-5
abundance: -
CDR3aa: CASRTGPQTNSPLHF

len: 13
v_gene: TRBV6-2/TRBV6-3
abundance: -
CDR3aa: CASSLTGEYGYTF

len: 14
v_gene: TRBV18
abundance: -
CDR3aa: CASSPDSPKNIQYF

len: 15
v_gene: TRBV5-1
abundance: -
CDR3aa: CASSTGLSGDTEAFF

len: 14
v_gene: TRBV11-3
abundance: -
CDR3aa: CASSLSSGGAVAFF

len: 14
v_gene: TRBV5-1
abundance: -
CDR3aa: CASSLGQMNTEAFF

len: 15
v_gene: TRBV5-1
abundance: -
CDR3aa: CASSLVQGPLNEQYF

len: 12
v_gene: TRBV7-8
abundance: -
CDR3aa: CACGKRAETQYF

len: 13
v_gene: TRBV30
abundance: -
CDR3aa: CAWRVGGGREQFF

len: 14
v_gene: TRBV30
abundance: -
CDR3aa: CAWRPDRGISPLHF

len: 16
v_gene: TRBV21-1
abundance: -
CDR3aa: CASSKPRQATNYGYTF

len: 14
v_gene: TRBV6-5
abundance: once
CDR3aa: CASRTGLEAEKLFF

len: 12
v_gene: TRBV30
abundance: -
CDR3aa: CAWSVQGYGYTF

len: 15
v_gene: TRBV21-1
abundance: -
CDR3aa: CASSRLAAPGPEQFF

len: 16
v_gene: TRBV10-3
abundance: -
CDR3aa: CAISEMVGQGDQPQHF

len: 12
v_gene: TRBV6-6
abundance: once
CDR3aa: CASSYANSPLHF

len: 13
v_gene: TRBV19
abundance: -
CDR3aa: CASSMVSGSPLHF

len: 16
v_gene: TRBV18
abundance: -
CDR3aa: CASSPRDRGLVQPQHF

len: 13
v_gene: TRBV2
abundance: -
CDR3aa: CAGRQEVGQPQHF

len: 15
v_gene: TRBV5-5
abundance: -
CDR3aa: CASSLRQGTIYEQFF

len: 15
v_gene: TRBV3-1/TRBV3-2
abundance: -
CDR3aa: CASSPGGSGANVLTF

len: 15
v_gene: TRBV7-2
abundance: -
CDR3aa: CASSLVATANEKLFF

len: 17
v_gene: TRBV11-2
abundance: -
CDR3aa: CASSLGRDRGNNSPLHF

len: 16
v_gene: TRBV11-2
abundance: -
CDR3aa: CASSLISVGGSDGYTF

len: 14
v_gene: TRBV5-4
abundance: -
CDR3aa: CASSLVAPRAEQYF

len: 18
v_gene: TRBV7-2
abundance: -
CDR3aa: CASSLASSGTYFYNEQFF

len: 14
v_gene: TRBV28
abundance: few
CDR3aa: CASRRDRGREKLFF

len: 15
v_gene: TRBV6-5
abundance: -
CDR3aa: CASSYRRQGALEAFF

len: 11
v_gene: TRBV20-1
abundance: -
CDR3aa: CRADKGYEQYF